The subject of this entry is one T cell receptor beta chain. Its specificity is unknown. This sample is part of a study of cytomegalovirus exposure and HLA in healthy donors. Overall study findings and caveats: Cytomegalovirus status was reportedly diagnosed by the classifier with high specificity and sensitivity. Specificity for CMV antigens was confirmed in vitro for a few of the CMV-associated chains. In a later analysis, V- and J-gene trimming of beta chains associated with a DCLRE1C missense variant, replicated independently.

PCR used 60 Vbeta primers and 13 Jbeta primers. Using immunoSEQ multiplex PCR, the repertoire was profiled, and TCRdb retains in-frame clones only, with some absent. The profile covers around 160,000 clones, with 77% appearing a single time and around 7% taken by the ten largest. The CDR3 consists of 16 residues. The trim removed 2 bases at V and 4 bases at J, leaving 8 bases unmatched. The germline gives CDR1 SNHLY, CDR2 FYNNEI. The sample consisted of PBMCs. This clonotype was sampled from a male donor in good health and CMV-seropositive. V and J are TRBV2 and TRBJ1-1; 9 nucleotides agree with TRBD1. The CDR3 reads CASSERDRELGTEAFF. DNA of the CDR3: TGTGCCAGCAGTGAAAGGGACAGGGAATTGGGCACTGAAGCTTTCTTT.